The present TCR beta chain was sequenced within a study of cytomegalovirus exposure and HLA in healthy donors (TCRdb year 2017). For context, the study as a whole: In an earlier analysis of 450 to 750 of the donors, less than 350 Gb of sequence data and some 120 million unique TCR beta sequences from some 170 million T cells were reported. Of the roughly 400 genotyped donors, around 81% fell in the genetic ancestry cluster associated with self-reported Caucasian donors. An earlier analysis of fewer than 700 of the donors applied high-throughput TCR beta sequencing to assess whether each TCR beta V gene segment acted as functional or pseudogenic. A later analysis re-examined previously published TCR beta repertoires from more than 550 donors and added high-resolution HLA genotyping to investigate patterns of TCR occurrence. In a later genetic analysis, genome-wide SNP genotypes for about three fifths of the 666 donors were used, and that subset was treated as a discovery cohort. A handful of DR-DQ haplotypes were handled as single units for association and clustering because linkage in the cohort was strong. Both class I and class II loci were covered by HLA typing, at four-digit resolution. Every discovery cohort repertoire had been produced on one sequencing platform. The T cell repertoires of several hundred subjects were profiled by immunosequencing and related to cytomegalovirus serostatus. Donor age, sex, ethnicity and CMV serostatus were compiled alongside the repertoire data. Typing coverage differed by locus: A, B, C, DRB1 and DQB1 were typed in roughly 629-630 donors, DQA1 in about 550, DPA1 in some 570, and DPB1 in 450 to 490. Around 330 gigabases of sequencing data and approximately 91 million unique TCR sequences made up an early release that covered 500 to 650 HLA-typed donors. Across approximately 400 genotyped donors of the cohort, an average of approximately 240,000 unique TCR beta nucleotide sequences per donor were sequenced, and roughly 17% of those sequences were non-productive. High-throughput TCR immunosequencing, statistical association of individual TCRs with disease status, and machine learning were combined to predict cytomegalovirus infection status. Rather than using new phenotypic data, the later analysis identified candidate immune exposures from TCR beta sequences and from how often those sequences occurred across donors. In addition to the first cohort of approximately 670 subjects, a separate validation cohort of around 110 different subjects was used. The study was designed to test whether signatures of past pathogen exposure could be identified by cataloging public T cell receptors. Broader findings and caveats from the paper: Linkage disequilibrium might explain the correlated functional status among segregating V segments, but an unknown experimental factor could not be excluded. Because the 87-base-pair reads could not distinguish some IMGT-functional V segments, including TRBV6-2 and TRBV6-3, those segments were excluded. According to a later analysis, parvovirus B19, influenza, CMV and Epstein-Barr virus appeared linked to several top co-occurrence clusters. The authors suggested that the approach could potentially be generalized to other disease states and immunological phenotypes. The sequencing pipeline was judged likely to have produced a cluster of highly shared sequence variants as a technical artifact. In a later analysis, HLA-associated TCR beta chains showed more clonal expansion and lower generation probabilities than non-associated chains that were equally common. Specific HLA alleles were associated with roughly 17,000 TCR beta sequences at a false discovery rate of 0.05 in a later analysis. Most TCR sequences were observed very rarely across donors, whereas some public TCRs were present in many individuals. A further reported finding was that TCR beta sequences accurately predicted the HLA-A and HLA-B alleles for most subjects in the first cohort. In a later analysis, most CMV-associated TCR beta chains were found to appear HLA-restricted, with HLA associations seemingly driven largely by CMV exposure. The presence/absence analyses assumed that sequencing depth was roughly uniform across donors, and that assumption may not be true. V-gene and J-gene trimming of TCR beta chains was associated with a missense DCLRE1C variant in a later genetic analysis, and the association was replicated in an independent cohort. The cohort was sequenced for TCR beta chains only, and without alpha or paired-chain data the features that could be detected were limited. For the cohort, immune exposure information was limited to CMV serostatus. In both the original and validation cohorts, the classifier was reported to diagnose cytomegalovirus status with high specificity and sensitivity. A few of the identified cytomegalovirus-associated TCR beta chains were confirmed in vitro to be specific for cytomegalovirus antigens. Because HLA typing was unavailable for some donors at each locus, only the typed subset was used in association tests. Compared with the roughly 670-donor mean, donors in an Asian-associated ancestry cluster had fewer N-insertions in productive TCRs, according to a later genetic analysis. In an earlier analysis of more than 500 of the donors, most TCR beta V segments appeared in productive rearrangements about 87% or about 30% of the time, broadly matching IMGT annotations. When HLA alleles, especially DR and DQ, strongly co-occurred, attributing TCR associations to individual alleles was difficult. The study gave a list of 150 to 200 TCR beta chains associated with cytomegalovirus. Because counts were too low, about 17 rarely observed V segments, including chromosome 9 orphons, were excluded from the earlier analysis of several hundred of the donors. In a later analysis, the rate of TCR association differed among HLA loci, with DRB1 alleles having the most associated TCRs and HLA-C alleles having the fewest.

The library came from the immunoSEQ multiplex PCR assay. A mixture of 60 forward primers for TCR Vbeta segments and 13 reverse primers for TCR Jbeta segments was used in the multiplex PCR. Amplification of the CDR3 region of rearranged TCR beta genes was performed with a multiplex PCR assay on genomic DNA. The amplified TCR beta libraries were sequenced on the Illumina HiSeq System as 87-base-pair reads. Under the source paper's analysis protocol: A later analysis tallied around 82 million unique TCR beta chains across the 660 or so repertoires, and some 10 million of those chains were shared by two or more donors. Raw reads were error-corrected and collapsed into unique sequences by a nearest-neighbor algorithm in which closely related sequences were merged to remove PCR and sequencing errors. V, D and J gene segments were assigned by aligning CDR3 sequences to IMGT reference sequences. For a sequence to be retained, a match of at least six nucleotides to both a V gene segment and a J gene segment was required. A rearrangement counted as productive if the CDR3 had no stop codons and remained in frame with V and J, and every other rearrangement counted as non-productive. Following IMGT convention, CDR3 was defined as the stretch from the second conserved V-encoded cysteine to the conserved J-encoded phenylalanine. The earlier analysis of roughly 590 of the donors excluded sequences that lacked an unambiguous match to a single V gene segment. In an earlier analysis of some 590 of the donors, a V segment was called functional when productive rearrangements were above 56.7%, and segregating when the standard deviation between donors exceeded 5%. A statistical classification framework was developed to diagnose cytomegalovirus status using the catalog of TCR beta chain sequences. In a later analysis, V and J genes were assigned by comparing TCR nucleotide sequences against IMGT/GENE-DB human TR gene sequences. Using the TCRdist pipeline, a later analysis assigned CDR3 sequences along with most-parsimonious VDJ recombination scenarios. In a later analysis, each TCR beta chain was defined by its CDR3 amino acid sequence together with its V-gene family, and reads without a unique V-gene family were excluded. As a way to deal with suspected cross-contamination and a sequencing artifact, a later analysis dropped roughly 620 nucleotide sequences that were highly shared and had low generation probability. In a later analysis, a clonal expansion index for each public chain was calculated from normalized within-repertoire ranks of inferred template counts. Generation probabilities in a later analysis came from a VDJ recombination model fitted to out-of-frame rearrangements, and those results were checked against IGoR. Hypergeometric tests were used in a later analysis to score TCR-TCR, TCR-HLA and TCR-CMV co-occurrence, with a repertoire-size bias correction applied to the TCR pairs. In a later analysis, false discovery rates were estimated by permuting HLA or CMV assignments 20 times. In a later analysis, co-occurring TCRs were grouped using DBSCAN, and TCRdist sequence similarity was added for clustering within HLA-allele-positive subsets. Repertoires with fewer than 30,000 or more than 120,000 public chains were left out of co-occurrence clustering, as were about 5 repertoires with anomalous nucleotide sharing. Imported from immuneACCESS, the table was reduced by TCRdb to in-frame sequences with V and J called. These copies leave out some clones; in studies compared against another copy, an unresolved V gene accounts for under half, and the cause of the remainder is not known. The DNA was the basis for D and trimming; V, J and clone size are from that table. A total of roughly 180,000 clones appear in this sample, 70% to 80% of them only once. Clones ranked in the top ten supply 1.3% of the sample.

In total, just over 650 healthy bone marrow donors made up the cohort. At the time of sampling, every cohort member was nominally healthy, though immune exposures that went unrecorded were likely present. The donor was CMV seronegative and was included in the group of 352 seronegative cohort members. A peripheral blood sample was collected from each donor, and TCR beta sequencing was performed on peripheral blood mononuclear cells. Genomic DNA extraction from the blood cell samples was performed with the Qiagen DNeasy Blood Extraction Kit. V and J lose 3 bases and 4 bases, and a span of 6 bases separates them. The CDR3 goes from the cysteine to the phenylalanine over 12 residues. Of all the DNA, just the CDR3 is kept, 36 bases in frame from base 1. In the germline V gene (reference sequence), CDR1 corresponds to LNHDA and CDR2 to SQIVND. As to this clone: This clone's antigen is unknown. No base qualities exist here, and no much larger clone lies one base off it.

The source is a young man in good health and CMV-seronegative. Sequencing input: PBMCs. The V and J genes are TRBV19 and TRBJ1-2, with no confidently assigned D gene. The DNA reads TGTGCCAGTAGTATTCCAGGCTATGGCTACACCTTC. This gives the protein CASSIPGYGYTF.